The 32 T cell receptor beta chains below were found in one sample sequenced in a study of shared clonotypes between healthy human individuals. TCRdb keeps only in-frame clones here, not all; method: immunoSEQ multiplex PCR. The table has about 2 million clones, over 85% seen once. Naive CD8 populations comprised CD45RO-negative cells positively selected for CCR7, excluding terminally differentiated effector memory CD45RA+ cells. What was sequenced was naive CD8+ T cells sorted from blood. These receptors originate from a man aged 18 to 35 in good health.

The V call is TRBV30, the J call TRBJ1-5; 10 bases are shared with TRBD1. V gave up 2 bases and J gave up 7 bases; unmatched junction bases: 8. This CDR3 spans 15 amino acids. Looked up from germline, CDR1 is GTSNPN and CDR2 is SVGIG (reference sequence). In DNA form, the CDR3 reads TGTGCCTGGAGTCCGGGACAGGGGAACGTCCAGCCCCAGCATTTT. It codes for CAWSPGQGNVQPQHF.

Worth noting for this clone: Distinct nucleotide sequences in the sample also encode this CDR3. The V call is TRBV28, the J call TRBJ2-7, with TRBD1 matching over 7 bases. With 5 bases clipped from V and 7 bases from J, the junction kept 5 bases outside the gene matches. Germline CDR1 and CDR2: MDHEN and SYDVKM. The CDR3 totals 12 residues. CDR3 loop: CASSLTGYEQYF. The CDR3 DNA is TGTGCCAGCAGTCTGACAGGGTATGAGCAGTACTTC.

With regard to this clone: Other DNA sequences in the same sample also yield this CDR3. V and J are TRBV30 and TRBJ2-5, with D perhaps matching TRBD1 (5 bases). Germline CDR1 is GTSNPN and CDR2 is SVGIG (reference sequence). The CDR3 length is 14 residues. The V end lost 0 bases, the J end lost 1 base, and 9 bases lay between the germline ends. CDR3 bases: TGTGCCTGGAGTGTAGGGGTGGGCCAAGAGACCCAGTACTTC. This codes for CAWSVGVGQETQYF.

This rearrangement joins TRBV30 to TRBJ2-1, with a weak D call TRBD2 (5 bases). Germline CDR1 reads GTSNPN; CDR2 reads SVGIG (reference sequence). The CDR3 sequence is 14 residues long. Trimming took off 2 bases at V and 3 bases at J, with 11 bases between the two ends. CDR3 in amino acids: CAWSLTNSYNEQFF. The CDR3 DNA reads as TGTGCCTGGAGTTTGACTAATAGCTACAATGAGCAGTTCTTC.

The V call is TRBV4-3, the J call TRBJ2-5; a possible D gene is TRBD1 (5 bases). CDR3 length: 15 residues. Germline V gene lookup returns CDR1 LGHNA and CDR2 YSLEER. V shed 4 bases and J shed 3 bases, with 15 bases lying between them. The CDR3 sequence is CASSPGRWGEETQYF. The CDR3 region has the DNA TGCGCCAGCAGCCCGGGCAGATGGGGCGAAGAGACCCAGTACTTC.

The chain is built from TRBV6-1 and TRBJ2-1, with a weak D call TRBD2 (5 bases). The CDR3 is 16 amino acids. CDR1 is MNHNS and CDR2 is SASEGT in the germline V gene. V was shortened by 0 bases and J by 2 bases, with 11 bases between the two germline ends. CDR3 sequence: CASSEARTRTYNEQFF. CDR3 in DNA: TGTGCCAGCAGTGAAGCGCGAACTAGAACCTACAATGAGCAGTTCTTC.

The chain is built from TRBV28 and TRBJ2-7, with D tentatively TRBD1 or TRBD2 (6 bases each). CDR1 and CDR2 (germline): MDHEN, SYDVKM. Trimming left V 3 bases short and J 5 bases short, with 17 bases between. The CDR3 is 15 amino acids. The CDR3, as DNA: TGTGCCAGCAGTTTTGATCCCGGGGGCGGCGACGAGCAGTACTTC. This encodes CASSFDPGGGDEQYF.

The chain is built from TRBV28 and TRBJ2-5; tentative D call: TRBD1 (6 bases). CDR1 MDHEN and CDR2 SYDVKM come from the germline V gene. Trimming removed 4 bases from V and 0 bases from J, with 9 bases in between. The CDR3 covers 14 residues. CDR3 DNA sequence: TGTGCCAGCAGTTCTACAGGGTACCAAGAGACCCAGTACTTC. It encodes CASSSTGYQETQYF.

As concerns this clone: Distinct nucleotide sequences in the sample also encode this CDR3. The chain couples TRBV7-6 to TRBJ1-1; no firm D call. The CDR3 is 13 amino acids. V lost 3 bases and J 3 bases, leaving 8 bases between the germline ends. Germline CDR1 SGHVS, CDR2 FNYEAQ. The CDR3 loop reads CASSFGEDTEAFF. CDR3 DNA sequence: TGTGCCAGCAGCTTTGGGGAGGACACTGAAGCTTTCTTT.

The chain is built from TRBV9 and TRBJ1-1; 11 nucleotides match TRBD1. The CDR3 loop spans 16 amino acids. V was pared by 0 bases and J by 1 base, with 2 bases of the junction left unmatched. CDR1 is SGDLS, CDR2 YYNGEE, per germline. CDR3 DNA: TGTGCCAGCAGCGTAGTAGGACAGGGGGCGAACACTGAAGCTTTCTTT. The encoded protein is CASSVVGQGANTEAFF.

The chain uses TRBV7-2 and TRBJ2-5; D gene ambiguous. This CDR3 has 15 residues. Germline V gene data show CDR1 as SGHTA and CDR2 as FQGNSA. Deletions cut 4 bases from V and 5 bases from J, with 17 bases between. CDR3 sequence reads: CASSSLDPLGETQYF. The CDR3 region has the DNA TGTGCCAGCAGCTCCCTGGACCCCCTTGGGGAGACCCAGTACTTC. The full variable domain, in which reference TRBV7-2 and TRBJ2-5 provide the parts outside the CDR3, is GAGVSQSPSNKVTEKGKDVELRCDPISGHTALYWYRQSLGQGLEFLIYFQGNSAPDKSGLPSDRFSAERTGGSVSTLTIQRTQQEDSAVYLCASSSLDPLGETQYFGPGTRLLVL.

A remark on this clone: Other DNA sequences of this sample code for an identical CDR3. This sequence joins TRBV4-1 and TRBJ2-7; TRBD1 matches 10 bases. In germline, CDR1 is MGHRA, CDR2 YSYEKL. The CDR3 sequence is 15 residues long. The junction had 4 bases not matched to a gene; V was cut back by 3 bases and J by 2 bases. CDR3 residues: CASSHRTGGTYEQYF. CDR3 nucleotide sequence: TGCGCCAGCAGCCATAGGACAGGGGGGACCTACGAGCAGTACTTC.

Comment on this clone: The same CDR3 also results from other DNA sequences found in this sample. The chain has TRBV6-5 and TRBJ2-3; 7 positions match TRBD2. Trimming took 2 bases from V and 1 from J; bases not matched to a gene: 0. CDR1 and CDR2 (germline): MNHEY, SVGAGI. The CDR3 consists of 14 residues. CDR3 protein: CASSYTSGTDTQYF. The CDR3 nucleotides read TGTGCCAGCAGTTACACTAGCGGCACAGATACGCAGTATTTT.

The chain links TRBV6-1 to TRBJ1-6, with 9 bases fitting TRBD1. CDR1 and CDR2 from the germline V gene are MNHNS and SASEGT. The CDR3 sequence is 15 residues long. V lost 2 bases and J lost 8; bases outside the gene matches: 4. CDR3 protein: CASSERQGVYSPLHF. The CDR3 DNA sequence: TGTGCCAGCAGTGAACGACAGGGGGTGTATTCACCCCTCCACTTT.

Worth noting for this clone: At the DNA level, this CDR3 is encoded by other sequences in the same sample as well. The chain recombines TRBV19 with TRBJ2-1; 9 nucleotides line up with TRBD2. CDR1 and CDR2 (germline): LNHDA, SQIVND (reference sequence). The CDR3 spans 15 residues. V shed 2 bases and J 3 bases; nucleotides not matched to a gene: 2. CDR3 region: CASSISSGVYNEQFF. The CDR3 DNA is TGTGCCAGTAGTATATCTAGCGGGGTCTACAATGAGCAGTTCTTC.

The chain couples TRBV4-1 to TRBJ2-3, with 7 nucleotides matching TRBD1. Germline trimming cut 6 bases from V and 4 bases from J; bases unmatched to any gene: 13. CDR1 is MGHRA and CDR2 is YSYEKL in the germline V gene. The CDR3 totals 16 residues. CDR3 in amino acids: CASRRQGKDLADTQYF. CDR3 coding DNA: TGCGCCAGCAGGAGACAGGGAAAAGATCTGGCAGATACGCAGTATTTT.

This rearrangement joins TRBV7-9 to TRBJ2-7, with 11 bases fitting TRBD2. The CDR3 totals 16 residues. Losses at the gene ends were 2 bases for V and 6 bases for J; bases not matched to a gene: 9. CDR1 and CDR2 from the germline V gene are SEHNR and FQNEAQ (reference sequence). This CDR3 is CASSLSSGGPTGEQYF. The CDR3 coding sequence is TGTGCCAGCAGCTTATCTAGCGGGGGGCCCACAGGCGAGCAGTACTTC.

V usage is TRBV28 and J usage is TRBJ2-7; D gene ambiguous. The V and J ends lost 5 bases and 1 base respectively, with 12 bases between them. The germline V gene has CDR1 MDHEN and CDR2 SYDVKM. The CDR3 has 14 residues. CDR3 in DNA: TGTGCCAGCAGTACTCAGGACGGATCCTACGAGCAGTACTTC. Protein: CASSTQDGSYEQYF.

V is TRBV9 and J is TRBJ1-1; 9 nucleotides line up with TRBD1. The V gene end was trimmed by 4 bases and the J gene end by 7 bases; junction bases not matched to a gene: 5. The CDR3 loop spans 13 amino acids. Per germline, CDR1 SGDLS and CDR2 YYNGEE. This CDR3 is CASSFRDRDEAFF. The CDR3 DNA sequence: TGTGCCAGCAGCTTCCGGGACAGGGATGAAGCTTTCTTT.

This clone was detected only a few times. This chain links TRBV27 with TRBJ1-5; D not resolved. Per the germline V gene, CDR1 is MNHEY and CDR2 is SMNVEV (reference sequence). Trimming took 2 bases from V and 1 from J, leaving 12 bases between them. The CDR3 covers 16 residues. For the CDR3, the DNA is TGTGCCAGCAGTTTAAACGTTTGGTCAAGCAATCAGCCCCAGCATTTT. It is translated as CASSLNVWSSNQPQHF.

This clone was observed once. The CDR3 nucleotides are TGTGCCAGCAGCACAAGTTTGTTAAACACTGAAGCTTTCTTT. It is translated as CASSTSLLNTEAFF. This chain links TRBV7-9 with TRBJ1-1; D not certain. The CDR3 runs 14 residues. From germline, CDR1 is SEHNR and CDR2 FQNEAQ (reference sequence). The V end was cut by 5 bases, the J end by 2 bases, with 12 bases between. The full variable domain, with the rest looked up from reference TRBV7-9 and TRBJ1-1, is DTGVSQNPRHKITKRGQNVTFRCDPISEHNRLYWYRQTLGQGPEFLTYFQNEAQLEKSRLLSDRFSAERPKGSFSTLEIQRTEQGDSAMYLCASSTSLLNTEAFFGQGTRLTVV.

The chain is built from TRBV10-2 and TRBJ2-2; D remains ambiguous. The CDR3 extends over 13 amino acids. Germline assignment: CDR1 WSHSY and CDR2 SAAADI. Trimming stripped 2 bases from V and 3 bases from J, with 4 bases between. The CDR3 loop reads CASSEGYTGELFF. In DNA, the CDR3 is TGCGCCAGCAGTGAGGGTTACACCGGGGAGCTGTTTTTT.

The V call is TRBV30, the J call TRBJ2-5; 9 nucleotides line up with TRBD1. After removal of 5 bases from V and 5 bases from J, the junction contained 9 bases not matched to a gene. CDR3 size: 14 residues. Germline V gives CDR1 GTSNPN, CDR2 SVGIG (reference sequence). CDR3 sequence reads: CAWEPGTGLETQYF. CDR3 sequence (DNA): TGTGCCTGGGAACCCGGGACAGGGCTGGAGACCCAGTACTTC.

In its sample, this clone was seen once. The gene calls are TRBV18 and TRBJ2-7; possible D gene TRBD1, 5 bases. The CDR3 has 14 residues. Trimming took 2 bases from V and 4 from J, leaving 12 bases between them. Germline lookup yields CDR1 KGHSH and CDR2 LQKENI. The CDR3 region is CASSPDRQYYEQYF. DNA of the CDR3: TGTGCCAGCTCACCAGATAGACAGTATTACGAGCAGTACTTC.

The rearrangement links TRBV5-1 to TRBJ2-1; D is undetermined. CDR1 and CDR2 from the germline V gene are SGHRS and YFSETQ. Between the trimmed V and J ends, which lost 0 bases and 7 bases, there was a span of 11 bases. This CDR3 spans 14 amino acids. The DNA of the CDR3 is TGCGCCAGCAGCTTGGAGTTTGGTTTTAATGAGCAGTTCTTC. Protein sequence: CASSLEFGFNEQFF. Supplemented by reference TRBV5-1 and TRBJ2-1, the full variable domain reads KAGVTQTPRYLIKTRGQQVTLSCSPISGHRSVSWYQQTPGQGLQFLFEYFSETQRNKGNFPGRFSGRQFSNSRSEMNVSTLELGDSALYLCASSLEFGFNEQFFGPGTRLTVL.

Turning to this clone: The sample contains more than one DNA sequence encoding this CDR3. The rearrangement uses TRBV30 and TRBJ2-7; D unresolved. This CDR3 comprises 12 residues. V was trimmed by 0 bases and J by 4 bases, leaving 7 bases between them. The germline V gene encodes CDR1 GTSNPN and CDR2 SVGIG (reference sequence). In nucleotides, the CDR3 is TGTGCCTGGAGTGTACCCCAGTACGAGCAGTACTTC. This sequence encodes CAWSVPQYEQYF.

The chain employs TRBV19 and TRBJ2-7; D assignment may be TRBD1 or TRBD2 (5 bases each). The CDR3 extends over 12 amino acids. Germline values: CDR1 LNHDA, CDR2 SQIVND (reference sequence). The germline V and J ends were trimmed by 8 bases and 5 bases, with 13 bases remaining between them. CDR3 amino acids: CASGGRGNEQYF. The CDR3 coding sequence is TGTGCCAGTGGGGGAAGGGGAAACGAGCAGTACTTC. The full variable domain, its missing parts supplied by reference TRBV19 and TRBJ2-7, is DGGITQSPKYLFRKEGQNVTLSCEQNLNHDAMYWYRQDPGQGLRLIYYSQIVNDFQKGDIAEGYSVSREKKESFPLTVTSAQKNPTAFYLCASGGRGNEQYFGPGTRLTVT.

CDR3 region: CASSSPGSSGIIYEQYF. In DNA, the CDR3 is TGTGCCAGCAGTTCTCCCGGTTCTAGCGGGATTATCTACGAGCAGTACTTC. V usage is TRBV6-7 and J usage is TRBJ2-7; TRBD2 aligns across 9 bases. TRBV6-7 is an ORF; its function is uncertain. V lost 4 bases and J lost 3; bases outside the gene matches: 13. There are 17 residues in the CDR3.

In the case of this clone: The identical CDR3 is also encoded by other nucleotide sequences in the sample. The CDR3 DNA reads as TGCAGCGTTGAAGAAGGAGGCAATGAGCAGTTCTTC. This sequence encodes CSVEEGGNEQFF. The chain couples TRBV29-1 to TRBJ2-1; D may be TRBD2 (5 bases). CDR3 length equals 12 residues. The germline CDR1 and CDR2 sequences are SQVTM and ANQGSEA. With 0 bases removed from V and 6 bases from J, the gap between germline ends came to 6 bases.

This clone was detected once. J is TRBJ2-7 and V is TRBV19; 7 nucleotides match TRBD1. The ends lost 4 bases at V and 0 bases at J; junction bases unmatched: 9. The germline V gene has CDR1 LNHDA and CDR2 SQIVND (reference sequence). This CDR3 spans 16 amino acids. Here the CDR3 reads CASSKATGPLSYEQYF. CDR3 nucleotides: TGTGCCAGTAGTAAGGCGACAGGGCCACTCTCCTACGAGCAGTACTTC.

DNA of the CDR3: TGTGCCAGCAGCCGCAGGGGGCAGTCTGGCTACACCTTC. Translation: CASSRRGQSGYTF. The V call is TRBV5-6, the J call TRBJ1-2, with TRBD1 matching over 8 bases. Germline V gene lookup returns CDR1 SGHDT and CDR2 YYEEEE. With 4 bases clipped from V and 7 bases from J, the junction kept 6 bases outside the gene matches. The CDR3 has 13 residues.

This clone showed up just once. This chain uses TRBV7-2 with TRBJ2-7, with D tentatively TRBD2 (5 bases). CDR3 length: 16 amino acids. Trimming stripped 1 base from V and 2 bases from J, with 15 bases between. CDR1 SGHTA and CDR2 FQGNSA come from the germline V gene. The CDR3 is CASSLGRSGSPYEQYF. The CDR3 DNA reads TGTGCCAGCAGCTTAGGACGTTCGGGGAGTCCCTACGAGCAGTACTTC.